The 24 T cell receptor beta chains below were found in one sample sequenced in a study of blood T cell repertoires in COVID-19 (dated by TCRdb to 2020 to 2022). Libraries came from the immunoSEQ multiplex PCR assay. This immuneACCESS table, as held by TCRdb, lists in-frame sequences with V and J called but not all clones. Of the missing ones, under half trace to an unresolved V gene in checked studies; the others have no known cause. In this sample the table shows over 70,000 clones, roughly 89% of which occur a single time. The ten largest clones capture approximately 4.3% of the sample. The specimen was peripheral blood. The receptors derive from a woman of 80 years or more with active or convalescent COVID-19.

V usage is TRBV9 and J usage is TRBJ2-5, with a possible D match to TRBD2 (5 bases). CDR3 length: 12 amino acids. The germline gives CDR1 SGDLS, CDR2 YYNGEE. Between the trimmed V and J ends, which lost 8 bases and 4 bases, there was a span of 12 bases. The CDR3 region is CARIRGPETQYF. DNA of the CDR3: TGTGCCAGAATCCGGGGTCCAGAGACCCAGTACTTC. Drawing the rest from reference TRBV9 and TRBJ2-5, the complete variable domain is DSGVTQTPKHLITATGQRVTLRCSPRSGDLSVYWYQQSLDQGLQFLIQYYNGEERAKGNILERFSAQQFPDLHSELNLSSLELGDSALYFCARIRGPETQYFGPGTRLLVL.

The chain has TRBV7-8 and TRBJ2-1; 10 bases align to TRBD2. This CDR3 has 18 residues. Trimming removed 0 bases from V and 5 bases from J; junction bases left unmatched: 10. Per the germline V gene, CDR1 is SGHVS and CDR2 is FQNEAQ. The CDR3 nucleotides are TGTGCCAGCAGCTTAGCGTTCCTAGCGGGAGCGAGGAACAATGAGCAGTTCTTC. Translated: CASSLAFLAGARNNEQFF.

The CDR3 spells CASSISGKRGYEQYF. The CDR3 DNA sequence: TGTGCCAGTAGTATCTCGGGCAAGCGGGGTTACGAGCAGTACTTC. The rearrangement links TRBV19 to TRBJ2-7; 7 positions agree with TRBD2. The CDR3 runs 15 residues. CDR1 is LNHDA, CDR2 SQIVND, per germline (reference sequence). Germline trimming cut 3 bases from V and 4 bases from J; bases unmatched to any gene: 9.

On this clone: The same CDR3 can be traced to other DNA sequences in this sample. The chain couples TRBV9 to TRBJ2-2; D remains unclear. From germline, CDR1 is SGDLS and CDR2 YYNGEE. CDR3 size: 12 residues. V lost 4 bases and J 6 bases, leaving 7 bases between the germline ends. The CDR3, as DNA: TGTGCCAGCAGCCCCCCGGCCGGGGAGCTGTTTTTT. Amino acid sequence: CASSPPAGELFF.

This chain's CDR3 is CASNNRGVNTEAFF. CDR3 nucleotide sequence: TGTGCCAGCAATAACAGGGGGGTGAACACTGAAGCTTTCTTT. The J gene is TRBJ1-1, the V gene TRBV6-5; 8 nucleotides align to TRBD1. V lost 7 bases, J lost 0 bases, and 4 bases stayed unmatched. This CDR3 is 14 amino acids long. Germline lookup yields CDR1 MNHEY and CDR2 SVGAGI.

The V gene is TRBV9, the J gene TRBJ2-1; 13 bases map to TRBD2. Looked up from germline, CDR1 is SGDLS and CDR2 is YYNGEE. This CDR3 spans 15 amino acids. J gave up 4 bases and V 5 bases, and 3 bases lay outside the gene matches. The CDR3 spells CASSALAGGYNEQFF. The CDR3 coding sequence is TGTGCCAGCAGTGCACTAGCGGGAGGGTACAATGAGCAGTTCTTC.

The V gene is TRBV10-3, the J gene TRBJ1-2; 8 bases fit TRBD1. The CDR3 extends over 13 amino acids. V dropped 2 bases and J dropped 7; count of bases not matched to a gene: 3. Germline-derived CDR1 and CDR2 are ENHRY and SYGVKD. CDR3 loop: CAISEVQGVGYTF. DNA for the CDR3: TGTGCCATCAGTGAGGTACAGGGGGTTGGCTACACCTTC.

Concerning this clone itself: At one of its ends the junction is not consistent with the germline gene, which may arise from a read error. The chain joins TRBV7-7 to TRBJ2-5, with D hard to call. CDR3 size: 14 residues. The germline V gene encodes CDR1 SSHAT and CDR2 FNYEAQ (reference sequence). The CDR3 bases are TGTGCTAGCAGCTTTTCTAGGTCCCAAGAGACCCAGTACTTC. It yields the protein CASSFSRSQETQYF.

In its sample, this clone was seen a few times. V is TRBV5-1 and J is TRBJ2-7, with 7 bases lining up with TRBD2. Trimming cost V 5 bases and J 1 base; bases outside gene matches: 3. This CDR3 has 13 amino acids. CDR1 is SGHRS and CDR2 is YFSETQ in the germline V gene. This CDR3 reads CASRRERSYEQYF. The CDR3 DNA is TGCGCCAGCAGGCGGGAGAGGTCCTACGAGCAGTACTTC.

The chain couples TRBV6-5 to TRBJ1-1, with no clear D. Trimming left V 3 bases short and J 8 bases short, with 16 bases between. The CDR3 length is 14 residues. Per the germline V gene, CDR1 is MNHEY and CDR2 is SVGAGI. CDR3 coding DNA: TGTGCCAGCAGTTATGCATCGGGGTGGATCGAAGCTTTCTTT. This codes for CASSYASGWIEAFF.

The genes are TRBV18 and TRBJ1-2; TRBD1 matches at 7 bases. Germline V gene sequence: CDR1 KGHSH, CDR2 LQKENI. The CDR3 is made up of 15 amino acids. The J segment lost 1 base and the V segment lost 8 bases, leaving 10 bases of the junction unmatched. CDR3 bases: TGTGCCAGCACCACGGGGACAGCAGATAACTATGGCTACACCTTC. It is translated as CASTTGTADNYGYTF.

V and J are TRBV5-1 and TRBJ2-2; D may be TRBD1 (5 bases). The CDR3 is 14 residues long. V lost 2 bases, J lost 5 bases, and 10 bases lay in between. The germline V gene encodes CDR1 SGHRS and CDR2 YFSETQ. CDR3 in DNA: TGCGCCAGCAGCTTTGACAGAGATACCGGGGAGCTGTTTTTT. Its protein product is CASSFDRDTGELFF.

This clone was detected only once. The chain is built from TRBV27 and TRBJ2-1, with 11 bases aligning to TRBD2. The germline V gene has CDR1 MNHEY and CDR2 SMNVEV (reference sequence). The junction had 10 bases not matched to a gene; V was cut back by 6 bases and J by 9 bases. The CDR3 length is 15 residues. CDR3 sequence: CASRVSGRAEGEQFF. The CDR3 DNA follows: TGTGCCAGCAGAGTTAGCGGGAGGGCCGAAGGTGAGCAGTTCTTC.

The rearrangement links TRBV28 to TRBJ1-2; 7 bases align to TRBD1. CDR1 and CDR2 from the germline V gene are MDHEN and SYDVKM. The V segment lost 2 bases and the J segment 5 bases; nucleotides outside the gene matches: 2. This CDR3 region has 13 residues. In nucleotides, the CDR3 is TGTGCCAGCAGTTTAACAGGGGAGTATGGCTACACCTTC. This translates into CASSLTGEYGYTF.

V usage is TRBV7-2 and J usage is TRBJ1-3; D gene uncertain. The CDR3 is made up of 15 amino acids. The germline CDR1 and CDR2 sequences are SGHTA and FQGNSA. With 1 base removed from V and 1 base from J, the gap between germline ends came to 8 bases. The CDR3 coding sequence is TGTGCCAGCAGCTTAGTCAGAGGGTCTGGAAACACCATATATTTT. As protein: CASSLVRGSGNTIYF.

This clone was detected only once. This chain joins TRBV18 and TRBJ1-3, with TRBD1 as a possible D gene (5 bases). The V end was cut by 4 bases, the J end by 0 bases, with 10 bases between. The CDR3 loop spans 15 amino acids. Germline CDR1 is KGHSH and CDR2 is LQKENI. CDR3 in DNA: TGTGCCAGCTCACTCAGGGATTACTCTGGAAACACCATATATTTT. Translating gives CASSLRDYSGNTIYF.

The DNA of the CDR3 is TGTGCCGCAGGGGAGCCCGAGAACACTGAAGCTTTCTTT. This codes for CAAGEPENTEAFF. The chain joins TRBV10-3 to TRBJ1-1; a weak D match, TRBD1 (6 bases). Germline V gives CDR1 ENHRY, CDR2 SYGVKD. Trimming removed 11 bases from V and 1 base from J, with 14 bases in between. This CDR3 has 13 amino acids.

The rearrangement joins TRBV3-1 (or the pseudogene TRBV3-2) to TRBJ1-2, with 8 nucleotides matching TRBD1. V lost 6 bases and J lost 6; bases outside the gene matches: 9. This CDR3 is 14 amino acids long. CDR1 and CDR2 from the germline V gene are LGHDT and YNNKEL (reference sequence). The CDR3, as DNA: TGTGCCAGCAGAGCACAGGGGGTAAAGGATGGCTACACCTTC. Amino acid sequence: CASRAQGVKDGYTF.

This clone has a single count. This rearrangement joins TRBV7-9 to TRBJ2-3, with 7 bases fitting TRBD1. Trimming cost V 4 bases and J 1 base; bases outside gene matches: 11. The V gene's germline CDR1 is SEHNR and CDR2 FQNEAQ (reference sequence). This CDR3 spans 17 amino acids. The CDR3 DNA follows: TGTGCCAGCAGCTCGGTGCTAGGGGGCAGGGGCACAGATACGCAGTATTTT. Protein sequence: CASSSVLGGRGTDTQYF.

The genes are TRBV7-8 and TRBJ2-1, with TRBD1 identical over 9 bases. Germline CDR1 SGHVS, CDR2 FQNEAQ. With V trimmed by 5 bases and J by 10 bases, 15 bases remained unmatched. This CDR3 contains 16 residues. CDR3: CASSKNMGQGSGEQFF. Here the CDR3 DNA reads TGTGCCAGCAGCAAAAATATGGGACAGGGCAGTGGCGAGCAGTTCTTC.

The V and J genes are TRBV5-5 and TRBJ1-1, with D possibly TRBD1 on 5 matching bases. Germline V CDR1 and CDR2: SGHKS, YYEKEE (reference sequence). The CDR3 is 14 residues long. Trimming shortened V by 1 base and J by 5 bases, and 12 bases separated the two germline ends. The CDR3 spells CASSLRQIYTEAFF. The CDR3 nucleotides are TGTGCCAGCAGCTTGAGACAGATTTATACTGAAGCTTTCTTT.

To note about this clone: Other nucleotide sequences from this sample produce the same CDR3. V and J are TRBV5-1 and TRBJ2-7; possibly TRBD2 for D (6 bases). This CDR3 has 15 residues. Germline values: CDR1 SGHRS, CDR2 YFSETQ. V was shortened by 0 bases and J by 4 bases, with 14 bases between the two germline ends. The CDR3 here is CASSLGGSGSYEQYF. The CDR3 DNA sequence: TGCGCCAGCAGCTTGGGAGGTAGCGGCAGTTACGAGCAGTACTTC. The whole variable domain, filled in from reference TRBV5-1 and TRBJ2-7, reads KAGVTQTPRYLIKTRGQQVTLSCSPISGHRSVSWYQQTPGQGLQFLFEYFSETQRNKGNFPGRFSGRQFSNSRSEMNVSTLELGDSALYLCASSLGGSGSYEQYFGPGTRLTVT.

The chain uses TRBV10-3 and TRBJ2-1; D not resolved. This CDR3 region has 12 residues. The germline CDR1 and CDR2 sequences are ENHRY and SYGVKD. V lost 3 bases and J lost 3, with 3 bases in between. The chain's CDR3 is CAISDSYNEQFF. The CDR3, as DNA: TGTGCCATCAGTGACAGCTACAATGAGCAGTTCTTC.

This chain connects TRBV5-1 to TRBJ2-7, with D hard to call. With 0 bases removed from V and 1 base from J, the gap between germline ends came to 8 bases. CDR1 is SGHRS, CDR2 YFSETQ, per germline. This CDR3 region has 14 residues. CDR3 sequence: CASSLEADSYEQYF. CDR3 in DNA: TGCGCCAGCAGCTTGGAGGCGGATTCCTACGAGCAGTACTTC.